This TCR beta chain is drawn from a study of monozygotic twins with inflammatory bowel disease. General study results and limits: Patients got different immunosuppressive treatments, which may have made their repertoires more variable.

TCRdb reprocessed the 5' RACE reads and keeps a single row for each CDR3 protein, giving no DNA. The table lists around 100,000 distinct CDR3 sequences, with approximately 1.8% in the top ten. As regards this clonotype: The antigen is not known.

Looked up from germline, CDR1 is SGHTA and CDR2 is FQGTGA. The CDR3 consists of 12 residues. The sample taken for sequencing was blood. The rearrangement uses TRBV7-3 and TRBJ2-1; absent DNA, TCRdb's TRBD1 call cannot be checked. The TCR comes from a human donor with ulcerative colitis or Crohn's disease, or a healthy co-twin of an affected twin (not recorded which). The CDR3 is CASSYDRNEQFF.